The clone carrying this TCR beta chain was seen a handful of times. This specimen comes from a study of OX40 agonist ivuxolimab in advanced cancers. The method was immunoSEQ multiplex PCR; TCRdb's version includes in-frame clones alone and lacks a portion of them. The table includes some 9,800 clones, approximately 70% detected once. The origin of this receptor is an adult with an advanced solid tumor such as melanoma, head and neck, liver or kidney cancer. The starting material was CD4+ or CD8+ T cells sorted from blood, obtained in a trial of the OX40 agonist ivuxolimab.

For the CDR3, the DNA is TGTGCCAGCAGCAACCGACAAACTTCCTCCTACAATGAGCAGTTCTTC. This translates into CASSNRQTSSYNEQFF. This chain connects TRBV13 to TRBJ2-1; D remains ambiguous. V was clipped by 5 bases and J by 0 bases, with 14 bases between them. The CDR3 totals 16 residues. In germline, CDR1 is PRHDT, CDR2 FYEKMQ (reference sequence).